A single TCR beta chain is shown here with its context. The antigen remains unidentified. The V end lost 4 bases, the J end lost 5 bases, and 9 bases lay between the germline ends. Looked up from germline, CDR1 is SGDLS and CDR2 is YYNGEE. This CDR3 spans 13 amino acids. Produced via immunoSEQ multiplex PCR; TCRdb's table is partial and in-frame only. Among roughly 330,000 clones listed, less than 85% were seen once. The source of the sample is a study of shared clonotypes between healthy human individuals. Overall study results and limits: It was expected that sequencing depth would affect clonotype sharing among donors. Represented diversity, genetic and exposure-history alike, was limited by few donors.

A CD45RA+ naive subset and a CD45RA-negative memory subset were split from CD4+ cells. Sequencing used memory CD4+ T cells sorted from blood. The subset: CD45RA-negative fraction. The chain combines TRBV9 with TRBJ2-2; D is ambiguous. The TCR originated in a man aged 25 to 40 in good health. CDR3 in DNA: TGTGCCAGCAGCAAGTCGCAAACCGGGGAGCTGTTTTTT. Translation gives CASSKSQTGELFF.